The clone carrying this T cell receptor (beta chain) occurred a few times. No antigen is known for it. The PCR ran on 60 Vbeta and 13 Jbeta primers. Data came from immunoSEQ multiplex PCR; TCRdb stores just in-frame clones and leaves some out. The sample has 100,000 to 150,000 clones, more than 9% seen once. CDR1 and CDR2 (germline): SGHTA, FQGTGA. Trimming cost V 2 bases and J 5 bases, with 15 bases left between them. CDR3 length equals 15 residues. This specimen comes from a study of cytomegalovirus exposure and HLA in healthy donors. Study results and limitations: CMV serostatus was the sole immune exposure data available. Most TCR sequences were rare, but some public TCRs occurred in many donors.

The sequence was collected from a woman aged 18-30 years in good health and CMV-seropositive. The gene calls are TRBV7-3 and TRBJ1-1; D is uncertain. The sequenced sample was PBMCs. The CDR3 sequence: CASSLLRSPETEAFF. The DNA for the CDR3 is TGTGCCAGCAGCTTATTGAGGTCCCCAGAAACTGAAGCTTTCTTT.